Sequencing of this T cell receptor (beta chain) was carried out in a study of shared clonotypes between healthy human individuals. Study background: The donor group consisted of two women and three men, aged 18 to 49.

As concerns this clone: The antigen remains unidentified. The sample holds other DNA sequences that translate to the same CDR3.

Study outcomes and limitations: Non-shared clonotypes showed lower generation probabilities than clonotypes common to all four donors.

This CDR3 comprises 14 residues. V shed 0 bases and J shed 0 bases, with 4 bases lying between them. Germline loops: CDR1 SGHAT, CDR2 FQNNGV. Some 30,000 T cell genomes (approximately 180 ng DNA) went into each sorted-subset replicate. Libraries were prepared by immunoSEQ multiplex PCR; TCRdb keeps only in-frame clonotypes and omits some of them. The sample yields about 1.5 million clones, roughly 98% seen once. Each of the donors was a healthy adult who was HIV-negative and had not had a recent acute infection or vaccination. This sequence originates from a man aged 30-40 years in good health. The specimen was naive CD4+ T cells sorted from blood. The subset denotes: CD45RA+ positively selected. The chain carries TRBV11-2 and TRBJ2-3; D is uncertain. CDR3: CASSLDRSTDTQYF. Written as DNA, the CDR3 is TGTGCCAGCAGCTTAGATAGAAGCACAGATACGCAGTATTTT.